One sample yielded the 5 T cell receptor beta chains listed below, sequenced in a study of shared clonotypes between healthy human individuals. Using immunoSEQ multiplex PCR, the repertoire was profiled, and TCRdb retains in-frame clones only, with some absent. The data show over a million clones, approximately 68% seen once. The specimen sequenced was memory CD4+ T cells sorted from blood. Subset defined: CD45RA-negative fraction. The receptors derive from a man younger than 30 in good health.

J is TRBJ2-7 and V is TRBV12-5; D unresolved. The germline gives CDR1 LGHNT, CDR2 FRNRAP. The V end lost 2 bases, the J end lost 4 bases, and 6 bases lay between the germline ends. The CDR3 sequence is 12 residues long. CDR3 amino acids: CASGLNKYEQYF. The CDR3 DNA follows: TGTGCTAGTGGTTTGAACAAGTACGAGCAGTACTTC.

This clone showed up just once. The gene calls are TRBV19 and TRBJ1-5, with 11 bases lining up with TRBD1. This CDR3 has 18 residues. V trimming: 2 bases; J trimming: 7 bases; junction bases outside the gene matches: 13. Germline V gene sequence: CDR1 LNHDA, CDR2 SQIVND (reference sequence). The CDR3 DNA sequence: TGTGCCAGTAGTATAAGGGGACAGGGGGAGATCTCAGGCCAGCCCCAGCATTTT. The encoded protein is CASSIRGQGEISGQPQHF. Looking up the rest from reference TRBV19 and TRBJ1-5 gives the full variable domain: DGGITQSPKYLFRKEGQNVTLSCEQNLNHDAMYWYRQDPGQGLRLIYYSQIVNDFQKGDIAEGYSVSREKKESFPLTVTSAQKNPTAFYLCASSIRGQGEISGQPQHFGDGTRLSIL.

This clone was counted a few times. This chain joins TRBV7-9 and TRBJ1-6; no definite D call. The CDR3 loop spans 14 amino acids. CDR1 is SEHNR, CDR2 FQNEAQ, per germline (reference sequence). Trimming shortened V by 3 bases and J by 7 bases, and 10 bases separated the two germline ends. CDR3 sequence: CASSFGYGNSPLHF. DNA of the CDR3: TGTGCCAGCAGCTTTGGGTACGGCAATTCACCCCTCCACTTT.

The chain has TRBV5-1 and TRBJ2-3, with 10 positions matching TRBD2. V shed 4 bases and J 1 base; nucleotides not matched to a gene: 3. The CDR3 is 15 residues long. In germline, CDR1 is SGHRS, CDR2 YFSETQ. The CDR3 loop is CASSPGTSGTDTQYF. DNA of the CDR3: TGCGCCAGCAGCCCCGGGACTAGCGGCACAGATACGCAGTATTTT.

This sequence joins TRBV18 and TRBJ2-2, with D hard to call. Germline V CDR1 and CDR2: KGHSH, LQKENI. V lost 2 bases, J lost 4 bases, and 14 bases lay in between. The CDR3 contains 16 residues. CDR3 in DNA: TGTGCCAGCTCACCATTAGTTATATCTTCCACCGGGGAGCTGTTTTTT. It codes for CASSPLVISSTGELFF.